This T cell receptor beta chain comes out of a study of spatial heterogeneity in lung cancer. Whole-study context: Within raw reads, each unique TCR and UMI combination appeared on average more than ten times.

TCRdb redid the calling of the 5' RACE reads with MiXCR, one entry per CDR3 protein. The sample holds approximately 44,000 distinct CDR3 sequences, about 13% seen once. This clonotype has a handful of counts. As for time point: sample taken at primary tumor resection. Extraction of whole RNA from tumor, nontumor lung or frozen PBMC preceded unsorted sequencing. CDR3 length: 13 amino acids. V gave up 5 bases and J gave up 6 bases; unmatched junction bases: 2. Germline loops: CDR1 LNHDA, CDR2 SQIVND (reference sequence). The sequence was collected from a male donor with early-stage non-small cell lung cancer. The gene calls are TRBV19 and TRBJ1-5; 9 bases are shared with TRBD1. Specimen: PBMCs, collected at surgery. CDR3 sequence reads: CASSGTGSQPQHF. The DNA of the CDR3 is TGTGCCAGTAGTGGGACAGGGTCTCAGCCCCAGCATTTT.